Described below is a single T cell receptor (beta chain) sequence and its context. Antigen: not known. TCR beta CDR3 sequences were amplified from RNA transcripts. TCR CDR3 underwent first-round RT-PCR with the HTBI primer set. TCRdb itself ran the multiplex PCR reads through MiXCR, one entry per CDR3 protein. The repertoire has 390,000 or so distinct CDR3 sequences, roughly 14% of them found once; the top ten carry approximately 13%. Germline CDR1 MGHRA, CDR2 YSYEKL. V lost 1 base and J lost 5, with 9 bases in between. The length of the CDR3 is 15 residues. This sample was taken from a study of T cells in Graves' hyperthyroidism and ophthalmopathy. Notes on the study in general: Blood also contained most expanded thyroid clonotypes above 0.001. Onset of ophthalmopathy came a median approximately 6.8 months after the model predicted it.

Lactation, pregnancy, other autoimmune disease or uncontrolled infection led to exclusion of patients. Fresh peripheral blood, about 10 ml of it, supplied the PBMCs. This clonotype originated in a man younger than 30 with Graves' ophthalmopathy. Sequences were obtained from blood. This chain connects TRBV4-1 to TRBJ1-6; D not resolved. The CDR3 is CASSQVVGNNSPLHF. The CDR3 region has the DNA TGCGCCAGCAGCCAAGTTGTCGGTAATAATTCACCCCTCCACTTT.